A selection of T cell receptor beta chains follows, all from one sample in a study of cytomegalovirus exposure and HLA in healthy donors. Sequenced by immunoSEQ multiplex PCR; TCRdb stores in-frame clones only, minus some. The data show about 170,000 clones, 70% to 90% seen once. The specimen was PBMCs. These receptors all come from a girl aged 5-17 years in good health and CMV-seropositive. Each CDR3 is given with its conserved first and last residue. The order of the fields is V gene, clone size, J gene, D gene, CDR3 DNA, CDR3 protein. The D gene is left open where the match is weak. The size field is filled for only some rows; it gives once, few, many or a size class.

TRBV6-1	few	TRBJ2-7	TRBD2	TGTGCCAGCAGTCCGACTAGCGGGGGGGCGTGGGAGCAGTACTTC	CASSPTSGGAWEQYF
TRBV5-4	.	TRBJ2-5	TRBD2	TGTGCCAGCAGCTCTAATAGCGGGGGTGGGGAGACCCAGTACTTC	CASSSNSGGGETQYF
TRBV5-6	.	TRBJ1-1	.	TGTGCCAGCAGCTGGACCGGGGAAACTGAAGCTTTCTTT	CASSWTGETEAFF
TRBV6-6	.	TRBJ2-7	.	TGTGCCAGTTCTGGGGGGTTTGAGCAGTACTTC	CASSGGFEQYF
TRBV15	once	TRBJ2-5	.	TGTGCCACCAGCAGAGTAGCAGGGGGGCCAGAGACCCAGTACTTC	CATSRVAGGPETQYF
TRBV19	.	TRBJ1-2	TRBD1	TGTGCCAGTGGAAGGGGGCATGGCTATGGCTACACCTTC	CASGRGHGYGYTF
TRBV9	few	TRBJ1-3	.	TGTGCCAGCAGCGTAGAGGGGCAGGGTGGAAACACCATATATTTT	CASSVEGQGGNTIYF
TRBV6-5	.	TRBJ2-7	TRBD1	TGTGCCAGCAGCCCCGGGACAGCCTACGAGCAGTACTTC	CASSPGTAYEQYF
TRBV7-8	.	TRBJ2-7	.	TGTGCCAGCAGCTTGAGGGGACTTTCCTACGAGCAGTACTTC	CASSLRGLSYEQYF
TRBV4-1	.	TRBJ2-7	TRBD2	TGCGCCAGCAGCCTCACACTAGCGACGAAAGCCTACGAGCAGTACTTC	CASSLTLATKAYEQYF
TRBV5-1	.	TRBJ2-7	.	TGCGCCAGCAGCTTACAACAGGCTTACGAGCAGTACTTC	CASSLQQAYEQYF
TRBV7-9	.	TRBJ1-1	.	TGTGCCAGCAGCTCGGCGGCTGACACTGAAGCTTTCTTT	CASSSAADTEAFF
TRBV9	once	TRBJ1-1	.	TGTGCCAGCAGCGTAGTTACCTCGGTGGACGGGGGCACTGAAGCTTTCTTT	CASSVVTSVDGGTEAFF
TRBV15	few	TRBJ2-7	TRBD1	TGTGCCACCAGCAGACCCGGGACAGCCTACGAGCAGTACTTC	CATSRPGTAYEQYF
TRBV4-1	.	TRBJ2-1	TRBD1	TGCGCCAGCAGCCAACCGGGACAGGGCTTAGGTGAGCAGTTCTTC	CASSQPGQGLGEQFF
TRBV6-4	.	TRBJ2-1	TRBD2	TGTGCCAGCAGTGAGATAGCGGGGGGGGTCGATGAGCAGTTCTTC	CASSEIAGGVDEQFF
TRBV5-8	many	TRBJ1-1	.	TGTGCCAGCATAACTAACCCCCAGACGAACACTGAAGCTTTCTTT	CASITNPQTNTEAFF
TRBV6-1	.	TRBJ2-1	.	TGTGCCCTCAAGAAGGACAGTATCTCCTACAATGAGCAGTTCTTC	CALKKDSISYNEQFF
TRBV28	.	TRBJ1-1	.	TGTGCCAGCAGTTTATTCATGAACACTGAAGCTTTCTTT	CASSLFMNTEAFF
TRBV9	.	TRBJ2-2	.	TGTGCCAGCAGCGTGTGGGGGGACACCGGGGAGCTGTTTTTT	CASSVWGDTGELFF
TRBV28	.	TRBJ1-3	.	TGTGCCACCGCAACAGAACACCTAAACACCATATATTTT	CATATEHLNTIYF
TRBV7-9	.	TRBJ2-6	.	TGTGCCAGCAGCCACCGCACCGGCTCTGGGGCCAACGTCCTGACTTTC	CASSHRTGSGANVLTF
TRBV7-7	.	TRBJ2-2	.	TGTGCTAGCAGCTTAGGCGGGATCAACACCGGGGAGCTGTTTTTT	CASSLGGINTGELFF
TRBV5-1	once	TRBJ1-1	.	TGCGCCAGCAGGTTCGGCAGGGTGAGATCGGACGGTGAAGCTTTCTTT	CASRFGRVRSDGEAFF
TRBV9	.	TRBJ2-7	.	TGTGCCAGCAGCGTAGGATGGGGTAGCGCCTACGAGCAGTACTTC	CASSVGWGSAYEQYF
TRBV7-8	.	TRBJ1-1	.	TGTGCCAGCAGCCCCGGGGTTGAAGCTTTCTTT	CASSPGVEAFF
TRBV2	.	TRBJ1-2	TRBD1	TGTGCCAGCAGTGATCCTGCAAGACAGGGGGGTGACTATGGCTACACCTTC	CASSDPARQGGDYGYTF
TRBV2	.	TRBJ1-3	.	TGTGCCAGCAGTGGGACAGCTGGAAACACCATATATTTT	CASSGTAGNTIYF
TRBV9	.	TRBJ2-1	TRBD2	TGTGCCAGCAGCCCTCTAGCGGGGGCTGGTAATGAGCAGTTCTTC	CASSPLAGAGNEQFF
TRBV7-8	.	TRBJ2-1	TRBD2	TGTGCCAGCAGCCAGACTAGCGGGGGGCTATACAATGAGCAGTTCTTC	CASSQTSGGLYNEQFF
TRBV6-5	.	TRBJ1-2	.	TGTGCCAGCAGTTCCCCTGGAGGAGGATTTTATGGCTACACCTTC	CASSSPGGGFYGYTF
TRBV10-3	.	TRBJ1-5	TRBD1	TGTGCCATCAGTGAGGAACAGGGGGTAAAGCCCCAGCATTTT	CAISEEQGVKPQHF
TRBV19	.	TRBJ1-6	TRBD1	TGTGCCACAAGTCTACAGGGGGCAGGTTCACCCCTCCACTTT	CATSLQGAGSPLHF
TRBV9	.	TRBJ1-6	.	TGTGCCAGCAGCCCCCGTTCCTATAATTCACCCCTCCACTTT	CASSPRSYNSPLHF
TRBV10-3	.	TRBJ1-1	TRBD1	TGTGCCATCAGTTACGACAGGGCGAACACTGAGGCTTTCTTT	CAISYDRANTEAFF
TRBV9	.	TRBJ2-2	TRBD1	TGTGCCAGCAGCCCCACAGGGGATAGCACCGGGGAGCTGTTTTTT	CASSPTGDSTGELFF
TRBV5-4	.	TRBJ2-1	TRBD2	TGTGCCAGCAGCGGAGCCGGGACTAGCGGCAATGAGCAGTTCTTC	CASSGAGTSGNEQFF